This T cell receptor (beta chain) emerged from a study of blood T cell repertoires in COVID-19. Profiled with immunoSEQ multiplex PCR; TCRdb holds only in-frame clones, not every one. The data show about 51,000 clones, around 87% seen once. Trimming removed 10 bases from V and 0 bases from J, with 16 bases in between. Germline CDR1 SGHAT, CDR2 FQNNGV. CDR3 length: 14 residues. Sequencing used peripheral blood. The receptor was isolated from a man aged 45 to 65 with active COVID-19. The rearrangement uses TRBV11-2 and TRBJ2-7, with D perhaps TRBD1 (7 bases). DNA of the CDR3: TGTGCCATACCGAGGGGGGACAGCTCCTACGAGCAGTACTTC. As protein: CAIPRGDSSYEQYF.